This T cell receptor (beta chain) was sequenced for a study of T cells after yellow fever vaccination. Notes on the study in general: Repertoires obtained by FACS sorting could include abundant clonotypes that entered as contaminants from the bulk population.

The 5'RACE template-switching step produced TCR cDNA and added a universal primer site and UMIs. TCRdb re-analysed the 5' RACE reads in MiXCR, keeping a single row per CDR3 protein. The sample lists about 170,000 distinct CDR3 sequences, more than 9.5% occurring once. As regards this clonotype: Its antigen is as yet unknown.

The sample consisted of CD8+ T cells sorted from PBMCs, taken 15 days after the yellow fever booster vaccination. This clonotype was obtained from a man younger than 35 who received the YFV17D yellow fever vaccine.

CDR3 DNA sequence: TGCGCCAGCAGTGAGTCGAACATTCAGTACTTC. It yields the protein CASSESNIQYF. J is TRBJ2-4 and V is TRBV10-2; D not certain. V was clipped by 0 bases and J by 7 bases, with 1 base between them. This CDR3 has 11 residues. Germline V gene data show CDR1 as WSHSY and CDR2 as SAAADI.